The 24 T cell receptor beta chains below come from one sample, sequenced in a study of beta chain features in type 1 diabetes. cDNA synthesis used the whole RNA isolate, giving expressed TCRB sequences. Measured with immunoSEQ multiplex PCR; TCRdb has only the in-frame clones, and not every one. The data contain around 300,000 clones, about 11% of them singletons. Sequenced sample: naive CD4+ T cells from blood. Source of these receptors: a woman in her twenties or thirties in good health.

The sample holds a few counts of this clone. This sequence joins TRBV7-2 and TRBJ2-3, with TRBD2 matching 10 bases. Germline CDR1 and CDR2: SGHTA and FQGNSA. V dropped 2 bases and J dropped 9; count of bases not matched to a gene: 5. There are 14 residues in the CDR3. The CDR3 DNA is TGTGCCAGCAGCTTATTCCTAGCGGGAGACACGCAGTATTTT. Its translation: CASSLFLAGDTQYF.

The chain carries TRBV28 and TRBJ1-2; D remains ambiguous. Germline CDR1 and CDR2: MDHEN and SYDVKM. Trimming took 4 bases from V and 5 from J, leaving 17 bases between them. The CDR3 consists of 15 residues. The CDR3 protein is CASSSVGEGKYGYTF. The CDR3 DNA follows: TGTGCCAGCAGTTCCGTTGGGGAGGGAAAGTATGGCTACACCTTC.

The chain recombines TRBV7-3 with TRBJ2-1, with 8 bases fitting TRBD2. The CDR3 spans 17 residues. V shed 5 bases and J 8 bases; nucleotides not matched to a gene: 17. Germline CDR1 is SGHTA and CDR2 is FQGTGA. DNA of the CDR3: TGTGCCAGCAGCCCATGGGCCAGCGGGAGTCGACGGGATGAGCAGTTCTTC. It translates to CASSPWASGSRRDEQFF.

The gene calls are TRBV2 and TRBJ1-5; TRBD1 matches 7 bases. Trimming took 4 bases from V and 3 from J; bases not matched to a gene: 3. Germline CDR1 is SNHLY and CDR2 is FYNNEI. The CDR3 length is 14 residues. In DNA form, the CDR3 reads TGTGCCAGCAGTGGCGGGACAGACAATCAGCCCCAGCATTTT. Translation: CASSGGTDNQPQHF.

This chain connects TRBV6-5 to TRBJ2-5; 7 bases match TRBD2. CDR1 and CDR2 (germline): MNHEY, SVGAGI. The CDR3 is made up of 15 amino acids. J lost 1 base, V lost 0 bases, and 2 bases had no gene match. The CDR3 DNA reads TGTGCCAGCAGTTACTCCTGGACTAGCCAAGAGACCCAGTACTTC. It translates to CASSYSWTSQETQYF.

The chain joins TRBV7-2 to TRBJ2-3, with 12 bases fitting TRBD2. From germline, CDR1 is SGHTA and CDR2 FQGNSA. The CDR3 extends over 18 amino acids. Unmatched junction bases numbered 7, after V lost 1 base and J lost 2 bases. CDR3 DNA: TGTGCCAGCAGCTTAGGTTCGCTAGCGGGAGGGTCCACAGATACGCAGTATTTT. This codes for CASSLGSLAGGSTDTQYF.

This chain joins TRBV5-4 and TRBJ2-1, with TRBD2 matching over 12 bases. The CDR3 loop spans 16 amino acids. The V gene's germline CDR1 is SGHNT and CDR2 YYREEE (reference sequence). With V trimmed by 5 bases and J by 8 bases, 11 bases remained unmatched. In nucleotides, the CDR3 is TGTGCCAGCAGAGGAGTGCTAGCGGGAGGGCCCGATGAGCAGTTCTTC. Translated: CASRGVLAGGPDEQFF.

The gene calls are TRBV11-3 and TRBJ1-1; TRBD1 agrees at 9 bases. Per the germline V gene, CDR1 is SGHNT and CDR2 is YENEEA. The CDR3 is 13 residues long. J was trimmed by 3 bases and V by 5 bases; bases with no gene match: 1. The DNA of the CDR3 is TGTGCCAGCAGCCGGACAGGGGACACTGAAGCTTTCTTT. This codes for CASSRTGDTEAFF.

This clone was detected a few times. The CDR3 reads CASSLAGVVETQYF. In DNA form, the CDR3 reads TGTGCCAGCAGCTTAGCGGGAGTCGTGGAGACCCAGTACTTC. This rearrangement joins TRBV7-9 to TRBJ2-5, with D maybe TRBD2 (5 bases). This CDR3 contains 14 residues. The germline V and J ends were trimmed by 0 bases and 5 bases, with 10 bases remaining between them. Germline CDR1 SEHNR, CDR2 FQNEAQ (reference sequence).

On this clone: This sample also contains other DNA sequences that code for the same CDR3. The chain employs TRBV30 and TRBJ1-5; weak D call: TRBD1 (5 bases). The CDR3 extends over 15 amino acids. The ends were cut back, 0 bases at V and 4 bases at J, with 13 bases in the middle. Per the germline V gene, CDR1 is GTSNPN and CDR2 is SVGIG (reference sequence). DNA for the CDR3: TGTGCCTGGAGTGTGGGGCAGGGAGGGAATCAGCCCCAGCATTTT. This translates into CAWSVGQGGNQPQHF.

The rearrangement joins TRBV7-9 to TRBJ2-1, with 8 nucleotides matching TRBD2. Trimming took 7 bases from V and 0 from J; bases not matched to a gene: 14. Germline CDR1 is SEHNR and CDR2 is FQNEAQ (reference sequence). The CDR3 loop spans 18 amino acids. The CDR3, as DNA: TGTGCCAGCACCCAGACTAGCGCATCCTTAAACTCCTACAATGAGCAGTTCTTC. As protein: CASTQTSASLNSYNEQFF.

This rearrangement joins TRBV4-2 to TRBJ2-5; 14 nucleotides agree with TRBD2. The CDR3 covers 17 residues. CDR1 is LGHNA and CDR2 is YNFKEQ in the germline V gene. The ends lost 1 base at V and 4 bases at J; junction bases unmatched: 5. CDR3 residues: CASSQVGTSGSGETQYF. The CDR3 DNA reads TGTGCCAGCAGCCAAGTGGGGACTAGCGGGAGCGGAGAGACCCAGTACTTC.

This clone showed up just a few times. This rearrangement joins TRBV11-1 to TRBJ2-7, with D hard to call. The CDR3 sequence is 15 residues long. V was pared by 1 base and J by 5 bases, with 15 bases between. Germline CDR1 is SGHAT and CDR2 is FQDESV (reference sequence). This chain's CDR3 is CASSLEFGRQHEQYF. CDR3 nucleotide sequence: TGTGCCAGCAGCTTAGAGTTCGGCAGGCAACACGAGCAGTACTTC.

For the CDR3, the DNA is TGTGCCAGCAGCTTCGGGAAAAAAGAGACCCAGTACTTC. Protein product: CASSFGKKETQYF. V gene TRBV7-3 combines with J gene TRBJ2-5; D is possibly TRBD2 (5 bases). The V and J ends lost 3 bases and 3 bases respectively, with 8 bases between them. This CDR3 spans 13 amino acids. Germline V lookup: CDR1 SGHTA, CDR2 FQGTGA.

This chain joins TRBV6-5 and TRBJ2-5, with D possibly TRBD1 on 6 matching bases. The germline gives CDR1 MNHEY, CDR2 SVGAGI. V lost 5 bases, J lost 2 bases, and 9 bases lay in between. This CDR3 spans 13 amino acids. CDR3 amino acids: CASSGTPQETQYF. The CDR3 region has the DNA TGTGCCAGCAGTGGGACACCACAAGAGACCCAGTACTTC.

The sample holds a few counts of this clone. The genes are TRBV18 and TRBJ2-5, with 8 positions matching TRBD1. The CDR3 contains 16 residues. The J segment lost 4 bases and the V segment lost 1 base, leaving 8 bases of the junction unmatched. Per germline, CDR1 KGHSH and CDR2 LQKENI. The CDR3 region is CASSPLIETGAETQYF. The CDR3 region has the DNA TGTGCCAGCTCACCACTTATTGAGACAGGGGCAGAGACCCAGTACTTC.

This clone has a handful of counts. The genes are TRBV14 and TRBJ1-1; possible D gene TRBD1, 5 bases. The CDR3 has 15 residues. V was cut by 2 bases and J by 2 bases, with 12 bases left in between. Looked up from germline, CDR1 is SGHDN and CDR2 is FVKESK. The CDR3 here is CASSQLHQGNTEAFF. DNA for the CDR3: TGTGCCAGCAGCCAATTACACCAGGGAAACACTGAAGCTTTCTTT.

This chain's CDR3 is CASSQWVDSSYEQYF. CDR3 coding DNA: TGTGCCAGCAGCCAATGGGTAGACAGCTCCTACGAGCAGTACTTC. V gene TRBV7-9 combines with J gene TRBJ2-7; D is possibly TRBD1 (5 bases). Per germline, CDR1 SEHNR and CDR2 FQNEAQ (reference sequence). V was shortened by 5 bases and J by 0 bases, with 14 bases between the two germline ends. This CDR3 has 15 residues.

The chain is built from TRBV27 and TRBJ1-2; D gene ambiguous. CDR1 and CDR2 from the germline V gene are MNHEY and SMNVEV (reference sequence). V gave up 6 bases and J gave up 5 bases, with 13 bases separating them. This CDR3 comprises 13 residues. CDR3 coding DNA: TGTGCCAGCAGCCCAGCGCGAGGGTATGGCTACACCTTC. Translating it yields CASSPARGYGYTF.

The V call is TRBV27, the J call TRBJ2-7, with 7 positions matching TRBD2. Trimming cost V 6 bases and J 3 bases; bases outside gene matches: 5. The CDR3 covers 13 residues. Germline V gene data show CDR1 as MNHEY and CDR2 as SMNVEV (reference sequence). The CDR3 nucleotides read TGTGCCAGCAGCATGGGACTAATCTACGAGCAGTACTTC. Translation: CASSMGLIYEQYF.

This clone was counted a single time. The CDR3 DNA sequence: TGTGCCAGCAGTCCTCCGGGGTGGAACACTGAAGCTTTCTTT. Its translation is CASSPPGWNTEAFF. The V call is TRBV6-6, the J call TRBJ1-1, with D unresolved. The CDR3 is 14 amino acids. Per the germline V gene, CDR1 is MNHNY and CDR2 is SVGAGI (reference sequence). Trimming shortened V by 5 bases and J by 1 base, and 11 bases separated the two germline ends.

This clone was counted a few times. The CDR3 region is CASRPLDSLYGYTF. The DNA of the CDR3 is TGTGCCAGCAGGCCTCTGGACAGCCTTTATGGCTACACCTTC. The chain is built from TRBV27 and TRBJ1-2, with D perhaps matching TRBD1 (6 bases). Germline V gene data show CDR1 as MNHEY and CDR2 as SMNVEV (reference sequence). Trimming stripped 6 bases from V and 5 bases from J, with 16 bases between. The length of the CDR3 is 14 residues.

The CDR3 reads CASSSAGSRYEQYF. DNA for the CDR3: TGTGCCAGCAGTTCAGCCGGGTCTCGTTACGAGCAGTACTTC. This chain connects TRBV28 to TRBJ2-7; no definite D call. The CDR3 extends over 14 amino acids. Germline-derived CDR1 and CDR2 are MDHEN and SYDVKM. Trimming took off 4 bases at V and 4 bases at J, with 14 bases between the two ends.

This clone has only a few counts. J is TRBJ2-2 and V is TRBV7-8, with D hard to call. The CDR3 totals 16 residues. V lost 7 bases to trimming and J lost 5 bases, with 20 bases between them. Germline-derived CDR1 and CDR2 are SGHVS and FQNEAQ. The CDR3 region has the DNA TGTGCCAGCAACCCCTCCCATCCTATTGATACCGGGGAGCTGTTTTTT. Its protein is CASNPSHPIDTGELFF. The variable domain in full, completed from reference TRBV7-8 and TRBJ2-2, reads GAGVSQSPRYKVAKRGQDVALRCDPISGHVSLFWYQQALGQGPEFLTYFQNEAQLDKSGLPSDRFFAERPEGSVSTLKIQRTQQEDSAVYLCASNPSHPIDTGELFFGEGSRLTVL.